The 9 T cell receptor beta chains in this list originate from one sample, sequenced in a study of post-analysis software for immune sequencing data. Antigens for these TCRs are unknown. The TCR beta cDNA libraries carried unique molecular identifiers. TCRdb itself ran the PCR reads through MiXCR, one entry per CDR3 protein. Here the sample spans some 800,000 distinct CDR3 sequences, about 45% being singletons. Study findings and constraints: When patients were compared with controls, roughly five TRBV segments were more frequent, TRBV5-6, TRBV5-1 and TRBV20-1 among them.

The sequenced material came from blood. These receptors were taken from a girl between 5 and 17 years old with multiple sclerosis.

J is TRBJ2-7 and V is TRBV12-3 or TRBV12-4; the match to TRBD2 covers 9 bases. CDR3 length: 15 residues. V lost 7 bases and J lost 1; bases outside the gene matches: 8. The CDR3, as DNA: TGTGCCAGCAATCCGGGCGGGAGGGCATCCTACGAGCAGTACTTC. Translated, it gives CASNPGGRASYEQYF.

The rearrangement joins TRBV4-1 to TRBJ2-1, with unresolved D. The V end was cut by 1 base, the J end by 5 bases, with 9 bases between. The CDR3 loop spans 14 amino acids. The germline gives CDR1 MGHRA, CDR2 YSYEKL. This chain's CDR3 is CASSQVEADNEQFF. The CDR3 DNA reads as TGCGCCAGCAGCCAAGTAGAAGCCGACAATGAGCAGTTCTTC.

CDR3 sequence: CASSLERGRAYEQYF. The CDR3 nucleotides read TGCGCCAGCAGCTTGGAGCGCGGGAGGGCCTACGAGCAGTACTTC. The gene calls are TRBV5-1 and TRBJ2-7; 9 nucleotides line up with TRBD2. Germline values: CDR1 SGHRS, CDR2 YFSETQ. The junction had 3 bases not matched to a gene; V was cut back by 0 bases and J by 2 bases. The CDR3 is 15 amino acids. Combining the CDR3 with reference TRBV5-1 and TRBJ2-7 gives the whole variable domain KAGVTQTPRYLIKTRGQQVTLSCSPISGHRSVSWYQQTPGQGLQFLFEYFSETQRNKGNFPGRFSGRQFSNSRSEMNVSTLELGDSALYLCASSLERGRAYEQYFGPGTRLTVT.

The V gene is TRBV20-1, the J gene TRBJ2-7, with 7 bases identical to TRBD2. Trimming took 0 bases from V and 4 from J; bases not matched to a gene: 9. Germline V gives CDR1 DFQATT, CDR2 SNEGSKA (reference sequence). The CDR3 sequence is 15 residues long. The CDR3 loop is CSARDHPTSLYEQYF. CDR3 DNA: TGCAGTGCTAGAGACCACCCGACTAGCTTGTACGAGCAGTACTTC.

This chain joins TRBV5-1 and TRBJ2-7; TRBD1 agrees at 8 bases. V trimming: 4 bases; J trimming: 5 bases; junction bases outside the gene matches: 5. The germline gives CDR1 SGHRS, CDR2 YFSETQ. CDR3 length: 13 residues. The CDR3 bases are TGCGCCAGCAGCCTGGACAGGGCGGACGAGCAGTACTTC. It codes for CASSLDRADEQYF.

The chain has TRBV20-1 and TRBJ1-5; 7 nucleotides align to TRBD1. V gave up 1 base and J gave up 5 bases; unmatched junction bases: 5. Looked up from germline, CDR1 is DFQATT and CDR2 is SNEGSKA (reference sequence). This CDR3 region has 14 residues. This CDR3 is CSARGQGWDQPQHF. CDR3 sequence (DNA): TGCAGTGCTAGAGGACAGGGTTGGGATCAGCCCCAGCATTTT.

This clonotype was recorded a few times. The genes are TRBV27 and TRBJ2-1, with 7 positions matching TRBD1. In germline, CDR1 is MNHEY, CDR2 SMNVEV (reference sequence). This CDR3 spans 13 amino acids. Trimming cost V 5 bases and J 6 bases; bases outside gene matches: 4. The CDR3 here is CASSHRQGNEQFF. Written as DNA, the CDR3 is TGTGCCAGCAGTCACCGACAGGGCAATGAGCAGTTCTTC.

The J gene is TRBJ2-7, the V gene TRBV15, with 7 nucleotides matching TRBD1. Matching the DNA end better, TRBJ2-4 makes the J call doubtful. The CDR3 is made up of 17 amino acids. Germline V CDR1 and CDR2: LNHNV, YYDKDF (reference sequence). The CDR3: CATSRDRGTEVLNIQYF. CDR3 in DNA: TGTGCCACCAGCAGAGATAGAGGGACAGAGGTTTTAAACATTCAGTACTTC.

The chain links TRBV5-6 to TRBJ1-5; 7 bases are shared with TRBD1. The junction had 4 bases not matched to a gene; V was cut back by 3 bases and J by 1 base. Germline lookup yields CDR1 SGHDT and CDR2 YYEEEE. CDR3 size: 15 residues. CDR3 DNA: TGTGCCAGCAGCTACGCAGGGGGAAGCAATCAGCCCCAGCATTTT. Residues: CASSYAGGSNQPQHF.